These T cell receptor beta chains were read from a single sample in a study of CD8 T cells in ankylosing spondylitis. Using its own MiXCR run on the 5' RACE reads, TCRdb lists one record per CDR3 protein. The repertoire holds 300,000 to 350,000 distinct CDR3 sequences, with roughly 20% as singletons. The source material was blood, either unsorted or a sorted T cell fraction (not recorded which). The receptors here all came from a female donor with ankylosing spondylitis or in good health (not recorded which). The CDR3 runs from the conserved cysteine through the conserved F or W. The D gene is left open where the match is weak. Clone size appears in some rows only: once, few, many, or a class for an expanded clone.

J gene,D gene,clone size,V gene,CDR3 DNA,CDR3 protein
TRBJ2-1,NA,NA,TRBV20-1,TGCAGTGCTAGAGCCCGTCGGGGTGGGGTCGGCCAGTTCTTC,CSARARRGGVGQFF
TRBJ2-4,TRBD2,NA,TRBV9,TGTGCCAGCAGCGCAACTAGCGGGAGTTTGAACATTCAGTACTTC,CASSATSGSLNIQYF
TRBJ2-2,TRBD1,NA,TRBV9,TGTGCCAGCAGTACTGGACAGGGGATCGGGGAGCTGTTTTTT,CASSTGQGIGELFF
TRBJ2-5,TRBD2,NA,TRBV20-1,TGCAGTGCTAGAGGGACGGGACTAGGCCCAAAAGAGACCCAGTACTTC,CSARGTGLGPKETQYF
TRBJ2-7,NA,few,TRBV3-1,TGTGCCAGCAGCGGACTGGGGGCTACCCAAGGGTACGAGCAGTACTTC,CASSGLGATQGYEQYF
TRBJ2-1,TRBD2,NA,TRBV12-3/TRBV12-4,TGTGCCAGCAGTTTTGGAGGGAGGGAGAAGGATGAGCAGTTCTTC,CASSFGGREKDEQFF
TRBJ2-1,NA,NA,TRBV2,TGTGCCAGCAGTGAAAACTACAATGAGCAGTTCTTC,CASSENYNEQFF
TRBJ1-5,NA,NA,TRBV6-1,TGTGCCAGTCGGTGGCAGCCTAGGGAGTATCAGCCCCAGCATTTT,CASRWQPREYQPQHF
TRBJ1-5,NA,many,TRBV20-1,TGCAGTGCTTCATTGGTGGACAATCAGCCCCAGCATTTT,CSASLVDNQPQHF
TRBJ2-5,TRBD2,few,TRBV28,TGTGCCAGCAGTCCTTACTATGCGGGAGGTCCCGGAGAGACCCAGTACTTC,CASSPYYAGGPGETQYF
TRBJ2-5,NA,few,TRBV18,TGTGCCAGCTCACCATATGGCCTGGCAGAGACCCAGTACTTC,CASSPYGLAETQYF
TRBJ1-3,TRBD1,few,TRBV5-4,TGTGCCAGCAGCTCACGGACAGGTGGAAACACCATATATTTT,CASSSRTGGNTIYF
TRBJ1-5,NA,NA,TRBV7-9,TGTGCCAGCAACCAGGAAAGGGATCAGCCCCAGCATTTT,CASNQERDQPQHF
TRBJ2-2,NA,NA,TRBV7-2,TGTGCCAGCAGCTTCCGTCGGGACCGTAACACCGGGGAGCTGTTTTTT,CASSFRRDRNTGELFF
TRBJ2-7,NA,many,TRBV29-1,TGCAGCGGTGACGCGGGGACGGGCGAGCAGTACTTC,CSGDAGTGEQYF
TRBJ2-2,NA,NA,TRBV7-3,TGTGCCAGCAGCTCCCAGACCGGGACCGGGGAGCTGTTTTTT,CASSSQTGTGELFF
TRBJ2-1,TRBD2,NA,TRBV6-2/TRBV6-3,TGTGCCAGCAGCGCCGGGACTAGTTTCTACAATGAGCAGTTCTTC,CASSAGTSFYNEQFF
TRBJ2-3,NA,NA,TRBV7-2,TGTGCCAGCAGTTCAGCCGAAACTCCTAGCACAGATACGCAGTATTTT,CASSSAETPSTDTQYF
TRBJ1-6,TRBD1,NA,TRBV20-1,TGCAGTGCTAGGCGGGACAGGGGGCGGATAAGTCGCTCACCCCTCCACTTT,CSARRDRGRISRSPLHF
TRBJ2-5,NA,few,TRBV10-1,TGCGCCAGCAGTCGACAGATCCAAGAGACCCAGTACTTC,CASSRQIQETQYF
TRBJ2-3,NA,NA,TRBV11-2,TGTGCCAGCAGCTTAGCGGTCGGACTCAGCACAGATACGCAGTATTTT,CASSLAVGLSTDTQYF
TRBJ1-2,NA,NA,TRBV25-1,TGTGCCAGCAGTGAATCAGGGAACTATGGCTACACCTTC,CASSESGNYGYTF
TRBJ2-1,TRBD2,NA,TRBV6-2/TRBV6-3,TGTGCCAGCAGTCCTTGGACTAGGAGCTCCTACAATGAGCAGTTCTTC,CASSPWTRSSYNEQFF
TRBJ1-1,NA,few,TRBV7-3,TGTGCCAGCAGCCTCACGTGGGGCACTGAAGCTTTCTTT,CASSLTWGTEAFF
TRBJ2-5,NA,few,TRBV5-1,TGCGCCAGCAGCTTGGTTCAGGGGATGGAGACCCAGTACTTC,CASSLVQGMETQYF
TRBJ2-1,NA,few,TRBV20-1,TGCAGTGCTAGGACTCGCGGACCTAACAATGAGCAGTTCTTC,CSARTRGPNNEQFF
TRBJ1-5,TRBD1,NA,TRBV12-3/TRBV12-4,TGTGCCAGCGGATCCCAGGGGGCAGGTCAGCCCCAGCATTTT,CASGSQGAGQPQHF
TRBJ1-1,TRBD1,NA,TRBV9,TGTGCCAGCAGCCAGGGGGGGGGCCCGAACACTGAAGCTTTCTTT,CASSQGGGPNTEAFF
TRBJ1-6,NA,NA,TRBV20-1,TGCAGTGCTCTGGGAGGCAGGGAGATTACGGATTCACCCCTCCACTTT,CSALGGREITDSPLHF
TRBJ2-1,NA,NA,TRBV6-2/TRBV6-3,TGTGCCAGCAGTTACCAGGAGCCTTACAATGAGCAGTTCTTC,CASSYQEPYNEQFF
TRBJ2-2,TRBD1,NA,TRBV2,TGTGCCAGTAACAGGGGGCCCTCCGGGGAGCTGTTTTTT,CASNRGPSGELFF
TRBJ2-3,NA,few,TRBV7-9,TGTGCCAGCAGCTCCAGGGAGTCAGATACGCAGTATTTT,CASSSRESDTQYF
TRBJ2-1,TRBD2,few,TRBV6-5,TGTGCCAGCAGTCACACCTCTAGCGGGCCCCGCTCCTACAATGAGCAGTTCTTC,CASSHTSSGPRSYNEQFF
TRBJ2-5,NA,few,TRBV10-3,TGTGCCTCCGGGGGAGTAATGGAGACCCAGTACTTC,CASGGVMETQYF
TRBJ1-2,NA,NA,TRBV28,TGTGCCAGCAGTTTCGGGGCCAAGATCTATGGCTACACCTTC,CASSFGAKIYGYTF
TRBJ2-4,NA,NA,TRBV6-5,TGTGCCAGCAGTTACTCGCCGAAAAGGGGGAACATTCAGTACTTC,CASSYSPKRGNIQYF
TRBJ2-7,TRBD2,few,TRBV29-1,TGCAGCGTTGAAGATCTGGGAGGGACTAGCGGGTACGAGCAGTACTTC,CSVEDLGGTSGYEQYF
TRBJ1-3,NA,many,TRBV10-3,TGTGCCATCAGTAGAGACGGGAACTCTGGAAACACCATATATTTT,CAISRDGNSGNTIYF
TRBJ2-7,TRBD2,NA,TRBV6-2/TRBV6-3,TGTGCCAGCACTAAGGAGAGACTAGCGTCCGAGCAGTACTTC,CASTKERLASEQYF
TRBJ2-7,TRBD2,NA,TRBV20-1,TGCAGTGCTAGAGACCTTCGCGGGGGGCAAGGCTCCTACGAGCAGTACTTC,CSARDLRGGQGSYEQYF
TRBJ2-5,NA,NA,TRBV7-9,TGTGCCAGCAGCGGCAACGGGGAGACCCAGTACTTC,CASSGNGETQYF
TRBJ2-3,NA,NA,TRBV7-9,TGTGCCAGCAGTTCCCCCCATCCCACAGATACGCAGTATTTT,CASSSPHPTDTQYF
TRBJ1-2,NA,few,TRBV20-1,TGCAGTGCTCAATCGCCCTCAGAGCTCGGCTACACCTTC,CSAQSPSELGYTF
TRBJ2-3,TRBD1,NA,TRBV12-3/TRBV12-4,TGTGCCAGCAGTTCCCAGGGGGCTAAGGATACGCAGTATTTT,CASSSQGAKDTQYF
TRBJ2-1,NA,few,TRBV18,TGTGCCAGCTCACCACCGGTAGGCAAGCAGTTCTTC,CASSPPVGKQFF
TRBJ2-7,TRBD2,few,TRBV5-1,TGCGCCAGCAGCGCCCGGACTAGCGGGAGAGGTTCCTACGAGCAGTACTTC,CASSARTSGRGSYEQYF
TRBJ2-7,NA,NA,TRBV27,TGTGCCAGCAGCCGACAGGCCTCCTACGAGCAGTACTTC,CASSRQASYEQYF
TRBJ2-5,NA,NA,TRBV7-9,TGTGCCAGCAGCTTAGAGGGGGTGTTGGCCCAAGAGACCCAGTACTTC,CASSLEGVLAQETQYF
TRBJ2-1,TRBD1,NA,TRBV9,TGTGCCAGCAGCGTTGGGGGGGGACAGGGGGCCTACAATGAGCAGTTCTTC,CASSVGGGQGAYNEQFF